The T cell receptor beta chain under discussion was sequenced for a study of post-analysis software for immune sequencing data. Study summary: Both relapsing-remitting and secondary progressive multiple sclerosis featured among the disease courses, as did progressive-relapsing multiple sclerosis. Findings and limits, study-wide: About five TRBV segments occurring more often in patients than controls included TRBV5-6, TRBV5-1 and TRBV20-1. Significantly lower normalized Chao1 diversity was seen in multiple sclerosis patients than in controls.

As concerns this clonotype: The antigen remains undetermined.

Incorporated into the TCR beta cDNA libraries were unique molecular identifiers, which served to reduce PCR and sequencing biases. Researchers reported 520,000 or so cDNA molecules coming from roughly 0.93 to 9.6 million T cells. TCRdb called the PCR reads again in MiXCR, with one record for every CDR3 protein. The table includes about 820,000 distinct CDR3 sequences, under 70% detected once. The CDR3 totals 14 residues. Per the germline V gene, CDR1 is MNHEY and CDR2 is SVGAGI. The sample taken for sequencing was blood. The sequence was obtained from a girl under 18 with multiple sclerosis. The chain couples TRBV6-5 to TRBJ2-5; D unresolved. The DNA end lines up better with TRBJ2-7; the J call may be wrong. CDR3 protein: CASSPASRRHEQYF. Written as DNA, the CDR3 is TGTGCCAGCAGCCCAGCGAGCAGGCGGCACGAGCAGTACTTC.